This passage covers 30 T cell receptor beta chains from one sample sequenced in a study of cytomegalovirus exposure and HLA in healthy donors. Primers for the PCR totalled 60 Vbeta and 13 Jbeta. The repertoire was sequenced with immunoSEQ multiplex PCR; TCRdb's copy has only in-frame clones and lacks some. This sample has under 200,000 clones, with roughly an eighth found just once. The source material was PBMCs. The receptors come from a man aged 50-59 years in good health and CMV-seropositive.

The V call is TRBV30, the J call TRBJ2-7, with 9 bases that match TRBD2. Germline values: CDR1 GTSNPN, CDR2 SVGIG (reference sequence). Trimming took 0 bases from V and 1 from J; bases not matched to a gene: 10. The CDR3 extends over 17 amino acids. CDR3 amino acids: CAWSVRLGGGGSYEQYF. The CDR3 DNA is TGTGCCTGGAGTGTACGATTAGGCGGGGGGGGATCCTACGAGCAGTACTTC.

V and J are TRBV28 and TRBJ1-1; a weak D match, TRBD1 (6 bases). The CDR3 spans 10 residues. Germline assignment: CDR1 MDHEN and CDR2 SYDVKM. V was clipped by 8 bases and J by 11 bases, with 12 bases between them. CDR3 loop: CASGYREAFF. The CDR3 DNA is TGTGCCAGCGGCTACAGGGAGGCTTTCTTT.

This clone occurred a few times. V usage is TRBV11-3 and J usage is TRBJ1-2; TRBD1 might be the D (5 bases). There are 13 residues in the CDR3. The germline V gene encodes CDR1 SGHNT and CDR2 YENEEA. Trimming removed 4 bases from V and 4 bases from J, with 10 bases in between. The DNA of the CDR3 is TGTGCCAGCAGCTCGACAGTCTTCTATGGCTACACCTTC. It is translated as CASSSTVFYGYTF.

This clone was detected a few times. This chain connects TRBV7-2 to TRBJ2-3, with D possibly being TRBD2 (7 bases). V lost 5 bases and J 4 bases, leaving 16 bases between the germline ends. Germline V gene sequence: CDR1 SGHTA, CDR2 FQGNSA. This CDR3 is 15 amino acids long. The CDR3 region is CASSPDGGPADTQYF. DNA of the CDR3: TGTGCCAGCAGCCCCGACGGGGGGCCCGCAGATACGCAGTATTTT.

The rearrangement links TRBV15 to TRBJ2-2; 9 bases map to TRBD1. Germline CDR1 reads LNHNV; CDR2 reads YYDKDF (reference sequence). The trim removed 3 bases at V and 3 bases at J, leaving 5 bases unmatched. The CDR3 loop spans 16 amino acids. CDR3 DNA: TGTGCCACCAGCAGTGGGGACAGGGTGGACACCGGGGAGCTGTTTTTT. It is translated as CATSSGDRVDTGELFF.

The chain links TRBV7-8 to TRBJ1-2; 11 bases are a match to TRBD1. V lost 4 bases, J lost 6 bases, and 7 bases stayed unmatched. This CDR3 is 15 amino acids long. Germline V CDR1 and CDR2: SGHVS, FQNEAQ. This CDR3 reads CASSSRTGGRDGYTF. DNA of the CDR3: TGTGCCAGCAGCTCGCGGACAGGGGGCCGTGATGGCTACACCTTC.

The chain links TRBV14 to TRBJ2-2, with a weak D call TRBD1 (6 bases). Germline CDR1 is SGHDN and CDR2 is FVKESK. V was pared by 1 base and J by 2 bases, with 11 bases between. The CDR3 sequence is 16 residues long. Here the CDR3 reads CASSQGGPFNTGELFF. As DNA, the CDR3 is TGTGCCAGCAGCCAAGGGGGGCCATTTAACACCGGGGAGCTGTTTTTT.

V gene TRBV10-2 combines with J gene TRBJ1-2, with D tentatively TRBD1 (6 bases). This CDR3 has 15 residues. CDR1 is WSHSY, CDR2 SAAADI, per germline. With 2 bases removed from V and 2 bases from J, the gap between germline ends came to 12 bases. CDR3 nucleotide sequence: TGCGCCAGCAGTGAGAGACAGGCCCCGAACTATGGCTACACCTTC. It yields the protein CASSERQAPNYGYTF.

With respect to this clone: This same CDR3 is encoded by further DNA sequences in the sample. The chain joins TRBV18 to TRBJ1-2; TRBD1 aligns across 7 bases. The length of the CDR3 is 13 residues. Germline CDR1 reads KGHSH; CDR2 reads LQKENI. The trim removed 3 bases at V and 4 bases at J, leaving 2 bases unmatched. The chain's CDR3 is CASSPDRAYGYTF. CDR3 nucleotides: TGTGCCAGCTCACCTGACAGGGCCTATGGCTACACCTTC. The variable domain in full, completed from reference TRBV18 and TRBJ1-2, reads NAGVMQNPRHLVRRRGQEARLRCSPMKGHSHVYWYRQLPEEGLKFMVYLQKENIIDESGMPKERFSAEFPKEGPSILRIQQVVRGDSAAYFCASSPDRAYGYTFGSGTRLTVV.

This clone was seen more than once but under ten times. The chain is built from TRBV15 and TRBJ1-4; D unresolved. V was cut by 0 bases and J by 8 bases, with 10 bases left in between. The V gene's germline CDR1 is LNHNV and CDR2 YYDKDF (reference sequence). This CDR3 is 14 amino acids long. CDR3 loop: CATSRDGVSEKLFF. CDR3 DNA sequence: TGTGCCACCAGCAGAGATGGAGTGAGCGAAAAACTGTTTTTT. Combining the CDR3 with reference TRBV15 and TRBJ1-4 gives the whole variable domain DAMVIQNPRYQVTQFGKPVTLSCSQTLNHNVMYWYQQKSSQAPKLLFHYYDKDFNNEADTPDNFQSRRPNTSFCFLDIRSPGLGDTAMYLCATSRDGVSEKLFFGSGTQLSVL.

This clone was found a few times. Sequence at one end of the junction differs from germline and may be a read error. The chain employs TRBV5-6 and TRBJ1-2; D is possibly TRBD1 (5 bases). Germline CDR1 is SGHDT and CDR2 is YYEEEE. There are 13 residues in the CDR3. The CDR3 nucleotides are TGTGCCAGCACTGAACTAGGGGACTATGGCTACTCCTTC. Translation: CASTELGDYGYSF.

The V gene is TRBV5-4, the J gene TRBJ2-3, with 12 bases identical to TRBD2. V shed 2 bases and J 0 bases; nucleotides not matched to a gene: 7. Germline V gene sequence: CDR1 SGHNT, CDR2 YYREEE (reference sequence). The CDR3 extends over 18 amino acids. The CDR3 DNA reads as TGTGCCAGCAGCTTTCGGCTAGCGGGGGGGCGTAGCACAGATACGCAGTATTTT. Translation: CASSFRLAGGRSTDTQYF.

This clone was seen a few times. The chain carries TRBV5-1 and TRBJ1-4, with 8 bases that match TRBD1. In germline, CDR1 is SGHRS, CDR2 YFSETQ. With 1 base clipped from V and 7 bases from J, the junction kept 9 bases outside the gene matches. The CDR3 is 16 residues long. CDR3 sequence reads: CASSLNLQGGSEKLFF. CDR3 nucleotides: TGCGCCAGCAGCTTGAATTTACAGGGGGGGAGTGAAAAACTGTTTTTT.

Only a few counts were recorded for this clone. One end of the junction is discordant with germline, which a read error may explain. V gene TRBV11-2 combines with J gene TRBJ2-5; D possibly corresponds to TRBD1 (6 bases). Germline V CDR1 and CDR2: SGHAT, FQNNGV. This CDR3 region has 14 residues. In nucleotides, the CDR3 is TGTGCCAGCAGATACAGGGCCCTCGGGGAGAACCAGTACTTC. It is translated as CASRYRALGENQYF.

A single count supports this clone. The chain couples TRBV7-2 to TRBJ2-3; 7 bases match TRBD2. Germline V gene lookup returns CDR1 SGHTA and CDR2 FQGNSA. J lost 4 bases, V lost 9 bases, and 7 bases had no gene match. The CDR3 has 13 residues. Here the CDR3 DNA reads TGTGCCAGTTGTACGCGGGGGTCAGATACGCAGTATTTT. Translating gives CASCTRGSDTQYF.

This clone has ten or more counts. The rearrangement joins TRBV15 to TRBJ1-1; D not resolved. The CDR3 has 13 residues. The germline V and J ends were trimmed by 3 bases and 3 bases, with 8 bases remaining between them. The germline gives CDR1 LNHNV, CDR2 YYDKDF (reference sequence). The CDR3 sequence is CATSRRVDTEAFF. In DNA form, the CDR3 reads TGTGCCACCAGCAGGAGGGTAGACACTGAAGCTTTCTTT. The full variable domain, in which reference TRBV15 and TRBJ1-1 provide the parts outside the CDR3, is DAMVIQNPRYQVTQFGKPVTLSCSQTLNHNVMYWYQQKSSQAPKLLFHYYDKDFNNEADTPDNFQSRRPNTSFCFLDIRSPGLGDTAMYLCATSRRVDTEAFFGQGTRLTVV.

This clone was seen only a few times. The chain uses TRBV9 and TRBJ1-2; tentative D call: TRBD1 (5 bases). V was clipped by 4 bases and J by 2 bases, with 6 bases between them. CDR1 is SGDLS, CDR2 YYNGEE, per germline. The CDR3 extends over 12 amino acids. The CDR3 region is CASSRGNYGYTF. CDR3 sequence (DNA): TGTGCCAGCAGCAGGGGAAACTATGGCTACACCTTC.

J is TRBJ2-1 and V is TRBV9; 9 bases align to TRBD2. Per the germline V gene, CDR1 is SGDLS and CDR2 is YYNGEE. This CDR3 has 15 amino acids. V shed 1 base, J shed 5 bases, and the junction held 4 bases outside the gene matches. The CDR3 loop reads CASSVQSGGNNEQFF. The CDR3 DNA reads as TGTGCCAGCAGCGTACAGAGCGGGGGGAACAATGAGCAGTTCTTC.

This clone was counted between two and nine times. The chain combines TRBV7-2 with TRBJ1-4, with TRBD1 identical over 7 bases. Per the germline V gene, CDR1 is SGHTA and CDR2 is FQGNSA. This CDR3 region has 15 residues. The junction had 9 bases not matched to a gene; V was cut back by 5 bases and J by 6 bases. CDR3 region: CASSEGGRRDEKLFF. The CDR3 DNA follows: TGTGCCAGCAGCGAAGGGGGCCGAAGGGATGAAAAACTGTTTTTT.

The J gene is TRBJ1-1, the V gene TRBV7-8, with a weak D call TRBD1 (5 bases). The germline V gene encodes CDR1 SGHVS and CDR2 FQNEAQ. The CDR3 covers 14 residues. V shed 3 bases and J shed 1 base, with 9 bases lying between them. CDR3 in DNA: TGTGCCAGCAGCTTCCGCCAGGGGAACACTGAAGCTTTCTTT. Its translation is CASSFRQGNTEAFF.

The chain has TRBV9 and TRBJ2-1; 8 bases align to TRBD2. CDR3 length: 14 residues. Germline CDR1 is SGDLS and CDR2 is YYNGEE. Trimming took 6 bases from V and 4 from J; bases not matched to a gene: 6. The CDR3 is CASTPGGGYNEQFF. The CDR3 nucleotides are TGTGCCAGCACCCCCGGGGGGGGTTACAATGAGCAGTTCTTC.

This chain uses TRBV7-9 with TRBJ2-7; 8 bases map to TRBD2. Germline values: CDR1 SEHNR, CDR2 FQNEAQ (reference sequence). CDR3 length equals 14 residues. J was trimmed by 0 bases and V by 5 bases; bases with no gene match: 3. CDR3 residues: CASSPRGGSYEQYF. CDR3 coding DNA: TGTGCCAGCAGCCCCCGGGGGGGCTCCTACGAGCAGTACTTC. The whole variable domain, filled in from reference TRBV7-9 and TRBJ2-7, reads DTGVSQNPRHKITKRGQNVTFRCDPISEHNRLYWYRQTLGQGPEFLTYFQNEAQLEKSRLLSDRFSAERPKGSFSTLEIQRTEQGDSAMYLCASSPRGGSYEQYFGPGTRLTVT.

Only a few counts were recorded for this clone. The chain has TRBV11-3 and TRBJ2-1; TRBD2 matches at 11 bases. Germline CDR1 and CDR2: SGHNT and YENEEA. The trim removed 5 bases at V and 12 bases at J, leaving 9 bases unmatched. This CDR3 is built from 14 residues. For the CDR3, the DNA is TGTGCCAGCAGCCGTAGCGGGGGGGCCGGAGGGCAGTTCTTC. Encoded protein: CASSRSGGAGGQFF.

This clone was seen a few times. The chain couples TRBV5-4 to TRBJ1-2; a possible D gene is TRBD1 (6 bases). CDR1 and CDR2 (germline): SGHNT, YYREEE (reference sequence). The CDR3 loop spans 14 amino acids. Trimming left V 3 bases short and J 3 bases short, with 12 bases between. The CDR3 sequence: CASSWIQGDYGYTF. CDR3 coding DNA: TGTGCCAGCAGCTGGATACAGGGTGACTATGGCTACACCTTC. The complete variable domain, with remaining parts taken from reference TRBV5-4 and TRBJ1-2, reads ETGVTQSPTHLIKTRGQQVTLRCSSQSGHNTVSWYQQALGQGPQFIFQYYREEENGRGNFPPRFSGLQFPNYSSELNVNALELDDSALYLCASSWIQGDYGYTFGSGTRLTVV.

The CDR3 region has the DNA TGTGCCAGCAGGCTAGCGGGGGGGCGGACAGATACGCAGTATTTT. It is translated as CASRLAGGRTDTQYF. This chain connects TRBV27 to TRBJ2-3; 12 bases are a match to TRBD2. In germline, CDR1 is MNHEY, CDR2 SMNVEV (reference sequence). J gave up 3 bases and V 6 bases, and 4 bases lay outside the gene matches. CDR3 size: 15 residues.

This clone was counted a few times. The rearrangement uses TRBV19 and TRBJ1-1; D not certain. Germline CDR1 is LNHDA and CDR2 is SQIVND (reference sequence). V was trimmed by 2 bases and J by 1 base, leaving 8 bases between them. There are 14 residues in the CDR3. The CDR3 coding sequence is TGTGCCAGTAGTATAAACCTAGGGAACACTGAAGCTTTCTTT. This translates into CASSINLGNTEAFF.

This clone turned up a few times. The chain recombines TRBV2 with TRBJ1-3, with D possibly TRBD1 on 6 matching bases. Trimming cost V 3 bases and J 2 bases, with 11 bases left between them. The CDR3 is made up of 15 amino acids. Germline-derived CDR1 and CDR2 are SNHLY and FYNNEI. The DNA for the CDR3 is TGTGCCAGCAGTGATGGGAACAGGGCTGGAAACACCATATATTTT. Translating gives CASSDGNRAGNTIYF. The full variable domain, in which reference TRBV2 and TRBJ1-3 provide the parts outside the CDR3, is EPEVTQTPSHQVTQMGQEVILRCVPISNHLYFYWYRQILGQKVEFLVSFYNNEISEKSEIFDDQFSVERPDGSNFTLKIRSTKLEDSAMYFCASSDGNRAGNTIYFGEGSWLTVV.

In regard to this clone: Other DNA sequences of this sample code for an identical CDR3. V is TRBV6-5 and J is TRBJ1-5; D might be TRBD1 (5 bases). Germline V gene data show CDR1 as MNHEY and CDR2 as SVGAGI. With 4 bases removed from V and 3 bases from J, the gap between germline ends came to 13 bases. The CDR3 runs to 15 residues. CDR3 sequence reads: CASSSRRGVNQPQHF. The CDR3 DNA reads as TGTGCCAGCAGTTCAAGACGGGGGGTCAATCAGCCCCAGCATTTT.

The chain combines TRBV28 with TRBJ2-3, with 10 nucleotides matching TRBD1. Looked up from germline, CDR1 is MDHEN and CDR2 is SYDVKM. The V gene end was trimmed by 6 bases and the J gene end by 0 bases; junction bases not matched to a gene: 9. The CDR3 is made up of 17 amino acids. CDR3 sequence: CASRPRQGAHSTDTQYF. Here the CDR3 DNA reads TGTGCCAGCAGACCCCGACAGGGGGCCCATAGCACAGATACGCAGTATTTT.

The genes are TRBV19 and TRBJ1-2; 12 bases fit TRBD1. CDR3 length: 15 residues. Germline-derived CDR1 and CDR2 are LNHDA and SQIVND (reference sequence). With V trimmed by 5 bases and J by 4 bases, 5 bases remained unmatched. The CDR3, as DNA: TGTGCCAGTAGTTTTGGGACAGGGGGCTTCTATGGCTACACCTTC. Translating it yields CASSFGTGGFYGYTF.